Below, 5 T cell receptor beta chains from the same sample are listed, as sequenced in a study of OX40 agonist ivuxolimab in advanced cancers. The library was prepared using the immunoSEQ multiplex PCR assay. TCRdb limited this immuneACCESS table to in-frame rearrangements with V and J called. A share of clones is missing; checked studies link under half to unresolved V genes, and the rest is unexplained. The sample has tens of thousands of clones on record, roughly 94% of them singletons. 9.6% of the sample is held by the ten biggest clonotypes. Sequencing was performed on CD4+ or CD8+ T cells sorted from blood, taken in a trial of the OX40 agonist ivuxolimab. These receptors originate from an adult with an advanced solid tumor such as melanoma, head and neck, liver or kidney cancer.

The J gene is TRBJ1-2, the V gene TRBV10-1; D ambiguous. V was pared by 6 bases and J by 7 bases, with 15 bases between. This CDR3 is 13 amino acids long. The germline V gene has CDR1 WNHNN and CDR2 SYGVQD (reference sequence). CDR3 sequence (DNA): TGCGCCAGCAGGCGGCCCGGGAATTCTGGCTACACCTTC. Its translation is CASRRPGNSGYTF.

The chain uses TRBV9 and TRBJ1-1; TRBD1 aligns across 7 bases. CDR3 size: 13 residues. J lost 11 bases, V lost 0 bases, and 7 bases had no gene match. Germline V lookup: CDR1 SGDLS, CDR2 YYNGEE. DNA of the CDR3: TGTGCCAGCAGCGTAGGGGTGACAGGGATCGCTTTCTTT. Its translation is CASSVGVTGIAFF. The variable domain in full, completed from reference TRBV9 and TRBJ1-1, reads DSGVTQTPKHLITATGQRVTLRCSPRSGDLSVYWYQQSLDQGLQFLIQYYNGEERAKGNILERFSAQQFPDLHSELNLSSLELGDSALYFCASSVGVTGIAFFGQGTRLTVV.

The chain links TRBV28 to TRBJ2-1; TRBD2 aligns across 10 bases. Germline loops: CDR1 MDHEN, CDR2 SYDVKM. This CDR3 spans 13 amino acids. V trimming: 8 bases; J trimming: 9 bases; junction bases outside the gene matches: 7. The CDR3 region is CASEAGGLSEQFF. DNA for the CDR3: TGTGCCAGCGAAGCGGGGGGGCTGAGTGAGCAGTTCTTC.

This clone was seen a single time. V and J are TRBV7-3 and TRBJ2-1; D gene unclear. The CDR3 sequence is 12 residues long. V shed 5 bases and J shed 6 bases, with 8 bases lying between them. From germline, CDR1 is SGHTA and CDR2 FQGTGA. The DNA of the CDR3 is TGTGCCAGCAGCCCCCAAGGCAATGAGCAGTTCTTC. Translation gives CASSPQGNEQFF.

This chain uses TRBV27 with TRBJ2-1; 13 bases are shared with TRBD2. Germline V lookup: CDR1 MNHEY, CDR2 SMNVEV (reference sequence). CDR3 length equals 16 residues. V gave up 2 bases and J gave up 9 bases; unmatched junction bases: 7. CDR3 bases: TGTGCCAGCAGTTTAGGACTAGCGGGAGCCCCAAGTGAGCAGTTCTTC. Its protein product is CASSLGLAGAPSEQFF.